Each of the 23 T cell receptor beta chains below was sequenced from the same sample in a study of cytomegalovirus exposure and HLA in healthy donors. Using immunoSEQ multiplex PCR, the repertoire was profiled, and TCRdb retains in-frame clones only, with some absent. This sample has about 200,000 clones; around 80% occur once, and the top ten carry around 15%. Sequenced sample: PBMCs. All receptors derive from a woman aged 25 to 39 in good health and CMV-seropositive.

The CDR3, as DNA: TGTGCCAGCAGCCCTACCCCCCTAGGGGAAACTGAAGCTTTCTTT. Amino acids: CASSPTPLGETEAFF. The gene calls are TRBV9 and TRBJ1-1, with a tentative D call TRBD1 (5 bases). Germline-derived CDR1 and CDR2 are SGDLS and YYNGEE. V shed 4 bases and J shed 5 bases, with 18 bases lying between them. CDR3 length equals 15 residues. The full variable domain, its missing parts supplied by reference TRBV9 and TRBJ1-1, is DSGVTQTPKHLITATGQRVTLRCSPRSGDLSVYWYQQSLDQGLQFLIQYYNGEERAKGNILERFSAQQFPDLHSELNLSSLELGDSALYFCASSPTPLGETEAFFGQGTRLTVV.

The chain uses TRBV29-1 and TRBJ1-2, with a possible D match to TRBD1 (6 bases). Trimming stripped 3 bases from V and 3 bases from J, with 11 bases between. Germline-derived CDR1 and CDR2 are SQVTM and ANQGSEA. The CDR3 totals 13 residues. CDR3 in amino acids: CSVDRTADYGYTF. The CDR3 DNA reads TGCAGCGTTGATAGGACAGCTGACTATGGCTACACCTTC.

CDR3 residues: CASSLGALAIGETQYF. In DNA, the CDR3 is TGCGCCAGCAGCTTGGGGGCTTTAGCGATTGGAGAGACCCAGTACTTC. This chain uses TRBV5-1 with TRBJ2-5; perhaps TRBD2 as D (5 bases). The CDR3 has 16 amino acids. Per germline, CDR1 SGHRS and CDR2 YFSETQ. Deletions cut 0 bases from V and 4 bases from J, with 16 bases between.

The chain recombines TRBV19 with TRBJ2-7; 7 bases agree with TRBD1. V shed 5 bases and J 3 bases; nucleotides not matched to a gene: 4. Germline CDR1 and CDR2: LNHDA and SQIVND (reference sequence). The CDR3 has 13 residues. This CDR3 is CASSVQGVYEQYF. In nucleotides, the CDR3 is TGTGCCAGTAGTGTTCAGGGGGTCTACGAGCAGTACTTC.

The genes are TRBV27 and TRBJ1-1, with D possibly being TRBD1 (5 bases). V lost 2 bases and J lost 10, with 14 bases in between. Germline V gene lookup returns CDR1 MNHEY and CDR2 SMNVEV (reference sequence). The CDR3 length is 13 residues. CDR3 in amino acids: CASSLRQSYIAFF. The DNA for the CDR3 is TGTGCCAGCAGTTTAAGACAGTCATACATAGCTTTCTTT.

The J gene is TRBJ1-1, the V gene TRBV6-1, with D maybe TRBD1 (5 bases). CDR1 is MNHNS and CDR2 is SASEGT in the germline V gene. The CDR3 length is 15 residues. V dropped 2 bases and J dropped 2 bases, with 12 bases sitting between them. The CDR3 DNA reads as TGTGCCAGCAGTGAAAACTACAGGTCTAACACTGAAGCTTTCTTT. Its protein product is CASSENYRSNTEAFF.

The rearrangement links TRBV7-6 to TRBJ2-3, with 14 bases aligning to TRBD2. The V gene end was trimmed by 5 bases and the J gene end by 3 bases; junction bases not matched to a gene: 13. The germline V gene has CDR1 SGHVS and CDR2 FNYEAQ. CDR3 length equals 19 residues. This CDR3 is CASSTTLPRLAGGTDTQYF. In nucleotides, the CDR3 is TGTGCCAGCAGCACTACCCTACCACGACTAGCGGGAGGGACAGATACGCAGTATTTT.

The V call is TRBV2, the J call TRBJ1-3; a possible D gene is TRBD1 (6 bases). V was pared by 3 bases and J by 6 bases, with 15 bases between. The CDR3 sequence is 15 residues long. The germline V gene has CDR1 SNHLY and CDR2 FYNNEI. Written as DNA, the CDR3 is TGTGCCAGCAGTGATAGGTCAGCAGGGGAAAACACCATATATTTT. It specifies CASSDRSAGENTIYF.

This clone was seen a handful of times. This chain uses TRBV5-1 with TRBJ2-1; D gene unclear. Germline CDR1 SGHRS, CDR2 YFSETQ. Trimming pared 1 base from V and 0 bases from J, leaving 8 bases between. This CDR3 has 15 amino acids. CDR3 residues: CASSLTESSYNEQFF. CDR3 coding DNA: TGCGCCAGCAGCTTGACAGAGAGCTCCTACAATGAGCAGTTCTTC.

The chain employs TRBV2 and TRBJ2-1; D possibly corresponds to TRBD2 (6 bases). Germline CDR1 is SNHLY and CDR2 is FYNNEI. Trimming shortened V by 4 bases and J by 3 bases, and 7 bases separated the two germline ends. CDR3 length equals 13 residues. The CDR3 nucleotides are TGTGCCAGCAGTGGACTAGACTACAATGAGCAGTTCTTC. It specifies CASSGLDYNEQFF.

V usage is TRBV5-4 and J usage is TRBJ2-1; 8 bases match TRBD2. CDR3 size: 16 residues. Per germline, CDR1 SGHNT and CDR2 YYREEE (reference sequence). V was pared by 2 bases and J by 8 bases, with 12 bases of the junction left unmatched. CDR3 bases: TGTGCCAGCAGCTTAGCGTCCAGCGGGAGTTTCTATGAGCAGTTCTTC. As protein: CASSLASSGSFYEQFF.

This clone has only one observation. The chain uses TRBV7-2 and TRBJ2-3; TRBD2 might be the D (5 bases). This CDR3 has 15 residues. Trimming cost V 5 bases and J 0 bases, with 12 bases left between them. Per germline, CDR1 SGHTA and CDR2 FQGNSA. DNA for the CDR3: TGTGCCAGCAGCGATCGGAGGACTAGCACAGATACGCAGTATTTT. It encodes CASSDRRTSTDTQYF.

The chain joins TRBV28 to TRBJ2-7; 8 bases line up with TRBD2. The CDR3 length is 13 residues. Germline V gene sequence: CDR1 MDHEN, CDR2 SYDVKM. The V and J ends lost 9 bases and 5 bases, in that order; junction bases with no gene match: 9. CDR3 DNA: TGTGCCAGTAGGAGCGGGAGTCCCAACGAGCAGTACTTC. This encodes CASRSGSPNEQYF.

This clone occurred once. The gene calls are TRBV18 and TRBJ2-1, with a possible D match to TRBD1 (6 bases). The germline V gene has CDR1 KGHSH and CDR2 LQKENI. The CDR3 runs to 13 residues. V lost 6 bases to trimming and J lost 10 bases, with 16 bases between them. CDR3 sequence (DNA): TGTGCCAGCTCGCCAGAACAGGGAAGCGAGCAGTTCTTC. Amino acid sequence: CASSPEQGSEQFF.

The genes are TRBV15 and TRBJ1-4; D gene ambiguous. This CDR3 comprises 14 residues. Trimming pared 1 base from V and 7 bases from J, leaving 10 bases between. Germline V gives CDR1 LNHNV, CDR2 YYDKDF (reference sequence). The CDR3 is CATSRGNNFEKLFF. The CDR3 nucleotides are TGTGCCACCAGCAGAGGAAACAATTTTGAAAAACTGTTTTTT.

The chain has TRBV6-5 and TRBJ2-7; a possible D gene is TRBD2 (6 bases). Germline-derived CDR1 and CDR2 are MNHEY and SVGAGI. The V end lost 5 bases, the J end lost 2 bases, and 10 bases lay between the germline ends. The CDR3 totals 13 residues. In DNA form, the CDR3 reads TGTGCCAGCAGTGAGGACTACACCTACGAGCAGTACTTC. Translation gives CASSEDYTYEQYF.

This chain uses TRBV6-1 with TRBJ1-5; a weak D match, TRBD1 (6 bases). The germline gives CDR1 MNHNS, CDR2 SASEGT. The CDR3 is 15 amino acids. Trimming shortened V by 5 bases and J by 9 bases, and 20 bases separated the two germline ends. DNA of the CDR3: TGTGCCAGCAGTCTGGACAGCCGCAAGGATCGGCCCCAGCATTTT. The encoded protein is CASSLDSRKDRPQHF.

The rearrangement links TRBV30 to TRBJ1-5; weak D call: TRBD1 (6 bases). The CDR3 covers 13 residues. V lost 2 bases and J lost 3, with 8 bases in between. Looked up from germline, CDR1 is GTSNPN and CDR2 is SVGIG (reference sequence). The DNA for the CDR3 is TGTGCCTGGAGTCACAGGGCCAATCAGCCCCAGCATTTT. This translates into CAWSHRANQPQHF.

This clone was seen at least ten times. The J gene is TRBJ2-1, the V gene TRBV7-8; D perhaps matches TRBD2 (6 bases). V lost 2 bases and J 6 bases, leaving 17 bases between the germline ends. CDR1 and CDR2 (germline): SGHVS, FQNEAQ. The CDR3 covers 16 residues. CDR3 DNA sequence: TGTGCCAGCAGCTTATTCGGGGGTCCCGTTGCCAATGAGCAGTTCTTC. It yields the protein CASSLFGGPVANEQFF.

The CDR3, as DNA: TGTGCCAGCAGCTTAGAAGGGCTAGCGGACAATGAGCAGTTCTTC. Protein product: CASSLEGLADNEQFF. The V and J genes are TRBV11-2 and TRBJ2-1; TRBD2 matches 7 bases. Germline V gene lookup returns CDR1 SGHAT and CDR2 FQNNGV. Germline trimming cut 0 bases from V and 5 bases from J; bases unmatched to any gene: 4. The CDR3 sequence is 15 residues long.

V gene TRBV30 combines with J gene TRBJ2-2; no firm D call. The CDR3 extends over 14 amino acids. Germline loops: CDR1 GTSNPN, CDR2 SVGIG (reference sequence). V dropped 5 bases and J dropped 6 bases, with 16 bases sitting between them. The CDR3 reads CAWGSLLSSGELFF. The CDR3 region has the DNA TGTGCCTGGGGATCCCTCCTTAGCTCCGGGGAGCTGTTTTTT.

The CDR3 is CASSSIQGSTEAFF. The CDR3 nucleotides read TGCGCCAGCAGCTCAATTCAGGGGAGCACTGAAGCTTTCTTT. The chain is built from TRBV5-1 and TRBJ1-1, with D perhaps matching TRBD1 (6 bases). This CDR3 contains 14 residues. V lost 3 bases and J lost 4, with 13 bases in between. Germline lookup yields CDR1 SGHRS and CDR2 YFSETQ.

The chain couples TRBV13 to TRBJ2-3; possible D gene TRBD1, 6 bases. This CDR3 has 16 residues. V was trimmed by 3 bases and J by 1 base, leaving 14 bases between them. From germline, CDR1 is PRHDT and CDR2 FYEKMQ (reference sequence). Here the CDR3 reads CASSFNGQTGTDTQYF. The CDR3 bases are TGTGCCAGCAGCTTCAACGGACAGACGGGCACAGATACGCAGTATTTT.